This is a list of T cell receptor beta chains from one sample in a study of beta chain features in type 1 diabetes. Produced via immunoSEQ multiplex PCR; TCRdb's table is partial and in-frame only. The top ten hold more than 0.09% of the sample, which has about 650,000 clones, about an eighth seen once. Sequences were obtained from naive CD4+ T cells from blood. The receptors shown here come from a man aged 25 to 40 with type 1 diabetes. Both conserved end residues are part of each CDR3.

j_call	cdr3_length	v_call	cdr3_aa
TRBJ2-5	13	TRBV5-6	CASRVVRAETQYF
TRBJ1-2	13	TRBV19	CASSADRQGRYTF
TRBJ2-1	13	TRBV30	CAWARGGRNEQFF
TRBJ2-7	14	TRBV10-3	CAISGNVGGYEQYF
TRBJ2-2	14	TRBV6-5	CASRAMTSTGELFF
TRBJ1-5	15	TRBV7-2	CASTLLGQGNQPQHF
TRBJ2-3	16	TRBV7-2	CASRPNSGGVRDTQYF
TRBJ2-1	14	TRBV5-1	CASSPGTGGDEQFF
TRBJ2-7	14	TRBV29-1	CSVTGQGSSYEQYF
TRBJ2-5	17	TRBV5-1	CASSLIGGQGVGETQYF
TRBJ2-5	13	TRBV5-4	CASSLSSSETQYF
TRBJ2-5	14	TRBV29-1	CSAETSGGRETQYF
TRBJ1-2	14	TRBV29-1	CSVGPGRPPYGYTF
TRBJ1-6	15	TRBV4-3	CASSHDRGPNSPLHF
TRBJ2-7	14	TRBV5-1	CASSSGLDFHEQYF
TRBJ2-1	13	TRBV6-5	CASSRPEVGKQFF
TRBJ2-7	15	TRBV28	CASSESGTGAYEQYF
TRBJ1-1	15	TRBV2	CASFRDRSMNTEAFF
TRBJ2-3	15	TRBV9	CASSVGAFLTDTQYF
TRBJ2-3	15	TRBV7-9	CASSLVRGSTDTQYF
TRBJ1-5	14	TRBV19	CASSVMGLGQPQHF
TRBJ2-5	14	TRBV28	CASRPPQAQETQYF
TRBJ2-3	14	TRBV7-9	CASSLGTGRDTQYF
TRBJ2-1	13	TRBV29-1	CSGTGSSYNEQFF
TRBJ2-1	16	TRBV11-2	CASSLVALADYNEQFF
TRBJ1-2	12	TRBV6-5	CASRRGDYGYTF
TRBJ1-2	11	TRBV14	CASSQDSRYTF
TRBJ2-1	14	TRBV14	CASSQVAQSNEQFF
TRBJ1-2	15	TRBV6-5	CASTRSGGDTYGYTF